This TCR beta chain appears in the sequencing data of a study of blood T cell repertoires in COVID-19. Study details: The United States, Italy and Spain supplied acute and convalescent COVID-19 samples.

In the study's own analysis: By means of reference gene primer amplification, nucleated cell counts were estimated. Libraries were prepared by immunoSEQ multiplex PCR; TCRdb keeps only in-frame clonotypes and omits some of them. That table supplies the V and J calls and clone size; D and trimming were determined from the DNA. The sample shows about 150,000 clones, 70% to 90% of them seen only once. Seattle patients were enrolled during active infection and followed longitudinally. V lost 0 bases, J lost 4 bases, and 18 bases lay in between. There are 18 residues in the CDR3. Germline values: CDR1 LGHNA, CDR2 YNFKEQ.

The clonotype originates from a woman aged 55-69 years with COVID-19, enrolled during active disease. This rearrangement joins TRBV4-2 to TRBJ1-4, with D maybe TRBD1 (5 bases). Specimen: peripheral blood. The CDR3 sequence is CASSQDSGTPGGNEKLFF. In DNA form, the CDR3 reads TGTGCCAGCAGCCAAGATTCAGGGACTCCGGGAGGTAATGAAAAACTGTTTTTT.